Below are 2 T cell receptor beta chains sequenced from a single sample in a study of TIL therapy for anti-PD-1-resistant metastatic lung cancer. The libraries were made with immunoSEQ v3. Sequenced by immunoSEQ multiplex PCR; TCRdb stores in-frame clones only, minus some. The sample has 20,000 to 25,000 clones, around 81% seen once. Time point reported: pre-treatment sample, taken before nivolumab and TIL therapy. Sequencing used blood, obtained at baseline. Every receptor here comes from a person aged 30 to 80 with non-small cell lung cancer.

The chain employs TRBV7-2 and TRBJ2-7, with unresolved D. The V end lost 1 base, the J end lost 3 bases, and 7 bases lay between the germline ends. This CDR3 is 13 amino acids long. Germline V gene lookup returns CDR1 SGHTA and CDR2 FQGNSA. CDR3 bases: TGTGCCAGCAGCTTAGTTCACGACTACGAGCAGTACTTC. It encodes CASSLVHDYEQYF.

The chain uses TRBV6-6 and TRBJ1-5, with TRBD1 matching 9 bases. From germline, CDR1 is MNHNY and CDR2 SVGAGI (reference sequence). The CDR3 sequence is 16 residues long. V lost 6 bases, J lost 7 bases, and 13 bases stayed unmatched. The CDR3 loop reads CASRLMRDREVQPQHF. The DNA of the CDR3 is TGTGCCAGCAGACTCATGCGGGACAGGGAGGTCCAGCCCCAGCATTTT.